A single TCR beta chain is shown here with its context. Its antigen is not known. The data stem from a study of PD-1 blockade in classical Hodgkin lymphoma. As for the study in general: With a 2-week interval, patients received intravenous nivolumab at 3 mg/kg.

The sample's time point: cycle 4 day 1 (C4D1), after 5 to 7 weeks of nivolumab. Relapse was seen in all patients after autologous stem cell transplantation, and brentuximab vedotin exposure was variable. The trim removed 0 bases at V and 3 bases at J, leaving 11 bases unmatched. This CDR3 spans 19 amino acids. Germline values: CDR1 SGHKS, CDR2 YYEKEE (reference sequence). Whole-study results and caveats: Complete responders' diversity at baseline resembled that of newly diagnosed patients. At baseline, newly diagnosed patients reportedly showed less TCR diversity than healthy donors. Significant TCR diversity gains by C4D1 occurred in CD4+ but not CD8+ cells.

The data were produced by immunoSEQ multiplex PCR, yet TCRdb's version contains in-frame clones alone and is incomplete. In the table there are over 50,000 clones, roughly nine tenths of which are singletons. This sequence joins TRBV5-5 and TRBJ2-6; 8 bases are a match to TRBD1. Sequencing was performed on peripheral blood mononuclear cells (PBMCs), taken before the fourth cycle of nivolumab. The receptor was derived from a human donor with classical Hodgkin lymphoma. The CDR3 reads CASSLDVGTGPFGANVLTF. The CDR3 DNA sequence: TGTGCCAGCAGCTTGGATGTCGGGACAGGACCGTTTGGGGCCAACGTCCTGACTTTC. The variable domain in full, completed from reference TRBV5-5 and TRBJ2-6, reads DAGVTQSPTHLIKTRGQQVTLRCSPISGHKSVSWYQQVLGQGPQFIFQYYEKEERGRGNFPDRFSARQFPNYSSELNVNALLLGDSALYLCASSLDVGTGPFGANVLTFGAGSRLTVL.